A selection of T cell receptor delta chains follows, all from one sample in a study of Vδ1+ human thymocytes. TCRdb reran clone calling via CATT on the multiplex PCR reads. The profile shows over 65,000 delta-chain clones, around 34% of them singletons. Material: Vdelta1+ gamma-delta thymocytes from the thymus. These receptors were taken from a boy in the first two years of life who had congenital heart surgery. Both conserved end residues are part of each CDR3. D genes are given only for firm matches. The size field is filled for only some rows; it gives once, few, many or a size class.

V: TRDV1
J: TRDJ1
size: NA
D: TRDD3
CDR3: CALGEPQSLLPYWGKYTDKLIF
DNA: TGTGCTCTTGGGGAGCCCCAGTCACTCCTACCGTACTGGGGGAAGTACACCGATAAACTCATCTTT

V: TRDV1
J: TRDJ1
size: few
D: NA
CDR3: CALGAPFLRRTGGPDKLIF
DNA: TGTGCTCTTGGGGCGCCCTTCCTACGCCGTACTGGGGGCCCTGATAAACTCATCTTT

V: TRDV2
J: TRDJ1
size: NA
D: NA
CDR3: CATNGSRTPYTDKLIF
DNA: TGTGCCACCAACGGGTCCAGAACACCTTACACCGATAAACTCATCTTT

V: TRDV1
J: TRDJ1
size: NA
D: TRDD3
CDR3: CALGDQNISGGSAADKLIF
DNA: TGTGCTCTTGGGGACCAGAATATATCTGGGGGATCAGCGGCCGATAAACTCATCTTT

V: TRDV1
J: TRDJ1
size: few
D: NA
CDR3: CALGSGRALPYTDKLIF
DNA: TGTGCTCTTGGGTCAGGCAGGGCCCTCCCGTACACCGATAAACTCATCTTT

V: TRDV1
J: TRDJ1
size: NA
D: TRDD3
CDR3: CALGELSSFPPRVLGDTRTDKLIF
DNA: TGTGCTCTTGGGGAACTCTCCTCTTTTCCTCCCCGAGTACTGGGGGATACACGGACCGATAAACTCATCTTT

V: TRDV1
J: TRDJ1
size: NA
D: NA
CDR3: CALGELARWGPEPYTDKLIF
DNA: TGTGCTCTTGGGGAACTAGCACGTTGGGGACCTGAACCGTACACCGATAAACTCATCTTT

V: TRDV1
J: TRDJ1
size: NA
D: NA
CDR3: CALGDPLLGPGKIIF
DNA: TGTGCTCTTGGGGATCCACTACTGGGCCCCGGTAAAATCATCTTT

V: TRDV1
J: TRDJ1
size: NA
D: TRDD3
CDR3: CALGELPSAFRTGGLEKLIF
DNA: TGTGCTCTTGGGGAACTTCCCTCGGCCTTCCGTACTGGGGGCCTCGAGAAACTCATCTTT

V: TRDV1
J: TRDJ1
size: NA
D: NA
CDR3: CALGEKREVSYTDKLIF
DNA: TGTGCTCTTGGGGAAAAACGAGAAGTCTCGTACACCGATAAACTCATCTTT

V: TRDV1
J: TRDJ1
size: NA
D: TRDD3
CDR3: CALGEPLDPAGIRADKLIF
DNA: TGTGCTCTTGGGGAACCTTTGGACCCCGCGGGGATACGGGCCGATAAACTCATCTTT

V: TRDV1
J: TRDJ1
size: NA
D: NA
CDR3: CALGEQLLCLPTLGDLTDKLIF
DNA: TGTGCTCTTGGGGAACAGTTATTGTGCCTTCCTACGCTGGGGGATCTGACCGATAAACTCATCTTT

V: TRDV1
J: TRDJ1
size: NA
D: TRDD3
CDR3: CALGTLLGDDADKLIF
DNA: TGTGCTCTTGGGACTCTTCTGGGGGATGATGCCGATAAACTCATCTTT

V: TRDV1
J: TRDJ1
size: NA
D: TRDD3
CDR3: CALGGLEPGPDRSSNWGKASDKLIF
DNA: TGTGCTCTTGGGGGCCTTGAACCAGGTCCTGACCGATCTTCGAACTGGGGGAAGGCGTCCGATAAACTCATCTTT

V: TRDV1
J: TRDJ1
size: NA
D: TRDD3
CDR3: CALGELFPASHTGGSDKLIF
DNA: TGTGCTCTTGGGGAACTATTCCCAGCTTCCCACACTGGGGGATCCGATAAACTCATCTTT

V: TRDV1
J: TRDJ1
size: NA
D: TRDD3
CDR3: CALGEVYWGDNTDKLIF
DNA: TGTGCTCTTGGGGAAGTATACTGGGGGGACAACACCGATAAACTCATCTTT

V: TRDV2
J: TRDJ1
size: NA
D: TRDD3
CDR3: CACDPAWNNPWGIRVYTDKLIF
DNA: TGTGCCTGTGACCCGGCTTGGAATAATCCCTGGGGGATTCGGGTGTACACCGATAAACTCATCTTT

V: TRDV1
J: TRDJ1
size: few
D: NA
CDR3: CALGELLLGYPVYTDKLIF
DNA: TGTGCTCTTGGGGAACTCTTACTGGGCTACCCCGTGTACACCGATAAACTCATCTTT

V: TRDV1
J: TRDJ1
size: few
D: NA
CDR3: CALETPSGADKLIF
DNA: TGTGCTCTTGAGACACCGTCTGGGGCCGATAAACTCATCTTT

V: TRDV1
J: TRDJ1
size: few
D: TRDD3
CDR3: CALGSRSILGDRDTDKLIF
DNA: TGTGCTCTTGGGAGTCGGTCCATACTGGGGGATAGAGACACCGATAAACTCATCTTT

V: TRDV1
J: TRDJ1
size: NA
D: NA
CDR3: CALGETFLLGVAYTDKLIF
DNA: TGTGCTCTTGGGGAAACCTTCCTACTGGGGGTTGCGTACACCGATAAACTCATCTTT

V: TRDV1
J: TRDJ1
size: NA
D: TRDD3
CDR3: CALGEREGEPGGHKLIF
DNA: TGTGCTCTTGGGGAACGTGAAGGGGAACCTGGGGGCCACAAACTCATCTTT

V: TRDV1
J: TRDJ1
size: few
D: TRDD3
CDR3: CALGESSPKLPYWGIRGADKLIF
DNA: TGTGCTCTTGGGGAATCTTCGCCCAAACTCCCCTACTGGGGGATACGCGGGGCCGATAAACTCATCTTT

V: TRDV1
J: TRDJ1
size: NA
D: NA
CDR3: CALTLRNWSNSHMYTDKLIF
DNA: TGTGCTCTGACTCTGAGAAACTGGTCCAATAGTCATATGTACACCGATAAACTCATCTTT

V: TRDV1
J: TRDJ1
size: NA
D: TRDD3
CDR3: CALGELWGIPDKLIF
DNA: TGTGCTCTTGGGGAACTTTGGGGGATACCCGATAAACTCATCTTT

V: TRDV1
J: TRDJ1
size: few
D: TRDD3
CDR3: CALGEFGFLPYWGMGTTDKLIF
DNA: TGTGCTCTTGGGGAATTTGGATTCCTTCCTTACTGGGGGATGGGAACTACCGATAAACTCATCTTT

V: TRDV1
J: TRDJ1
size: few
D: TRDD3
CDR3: CALAEQLLLCTGGYAHDHKLIF
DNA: TGTGCTCTTGCGGAACAACTCCTCCTGTGTACTGGGGGATACGCGCACGATCATAAACTCATCTTT

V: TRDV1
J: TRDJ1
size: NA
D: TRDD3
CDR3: CALGDTPTTLPTLWGTYTDKLIF
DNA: TGTGCTCTTGGGGACACCCCAACGACTCTTCCCACGCTCTGGGGGACGTACACCGATAAACTCATCTTT

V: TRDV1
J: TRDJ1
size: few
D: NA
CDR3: CALGELETPRGTDKLIF
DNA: TGTGCTCTTGGGGAACTAGAAACCCCTCGGGGCACCGATAAACTCATCTTT

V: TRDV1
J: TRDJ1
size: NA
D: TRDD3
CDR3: CALEDPRGDWGIPASYTDKLIF
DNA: TGTGCTCTTGAGGACCCGCGTGGGGACTGGGGGATACCCGCGTCTTACACCGATAAACTCATCTTT

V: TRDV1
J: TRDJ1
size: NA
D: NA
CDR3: CALGEFGLRRTEKLIF
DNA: TGTGCTCTTGGGGAATTCGGTCTACGTCGTACGGAAAAACTCATCTTT

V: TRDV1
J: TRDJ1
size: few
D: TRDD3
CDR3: CALGGRTYGLPKKVGDTRYTDKLIF
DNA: TGTGCTCTTGGGGGACGAACATACGGCCTTCCTAAAAAGGTGGGGGATACGCGGTACACCGATAAACTCATCTTT

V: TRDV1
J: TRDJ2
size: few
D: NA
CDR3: CAPGDLAGSRGEVRQAAQLFF
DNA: TGTGCTCCTGGGGATCTCGCTGGGAGCAGAGGTGAAGTCCGTCAGGCAGCACAACTCTTCTTT

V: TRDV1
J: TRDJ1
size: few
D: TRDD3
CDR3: CALGEEVVLGLPPYKLIF
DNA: TGTGCTCTTGGGGAAGAAGTAGTACTGGGGCTACCCCCTTATAAACTCATCTTT

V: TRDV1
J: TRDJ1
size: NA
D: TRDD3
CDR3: CALGEPQAAWTGGVYTDKLIF
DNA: TGTGCTCTTGGGGAACCACAGGCAGCATGGACTGGGGGGGTTTACACCGATAAACTCATCTTT

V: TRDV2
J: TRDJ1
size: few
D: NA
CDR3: CACDTGRDKLIF
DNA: TGTGCCTGTGACACGGGGAGGGATAAACTCATCTTT

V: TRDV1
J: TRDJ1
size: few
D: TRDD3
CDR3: CALGELHFWGDKQLIF
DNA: TGTGCTCTTGGGGAACTGCATTTTTGGGGGGATAAGCAACTCATCTTT

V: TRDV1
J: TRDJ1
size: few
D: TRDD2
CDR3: CALGEPPLPPTLRGKLIF
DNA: TGTGCTCTTGGGGAACCCCCCCTTCCTCCCACGTTAAGGGGTAAACTCATCTTT

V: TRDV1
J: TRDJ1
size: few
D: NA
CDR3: CALGESCAGDRYTDKLIF
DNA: TGTGCTCTTGGGGAATCTTGTGCCGGGGACCGGTACACCGATAAACTCATCTTT

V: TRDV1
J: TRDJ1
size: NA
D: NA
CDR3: CALGEGETPSHTGGIMYTDKLIF
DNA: TGTGCTCTTGGGGAAGGGGAGACCCCCTCCCACACAGGGGGAATAATGTACACCGATAAACTCATCTTT

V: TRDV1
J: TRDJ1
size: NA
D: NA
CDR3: CALGGIQVFLPGGKYTDKLIF
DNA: TGTGCTCTTGGGGGCATCCAGGTCTTCCTACCTGGGGGGAAGTACACCGATAAACTCATCTTT

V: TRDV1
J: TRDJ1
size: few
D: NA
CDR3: CALGERKGIPGVTDKLIF
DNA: TGTGCTCTTGGGGAACGCAAAGGGATCCCGGGGGTCACCGATAAACTCATCTTT

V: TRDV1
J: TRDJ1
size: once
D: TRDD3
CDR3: CALGAWTTGGRTLGDKLIF
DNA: TGTGCTCTTGGGGCGTGGACTACTGGGGGGCGCACCCTGGGGGATAAACTCATCTTT

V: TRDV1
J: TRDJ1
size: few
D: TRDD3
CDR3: CALGELRGGGYGKLIF
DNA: TGTGCTCTTGGGGAACTTCGGGGTGGGGGATACGGTAAACTCATCTTT

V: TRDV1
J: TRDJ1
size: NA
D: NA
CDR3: CALGNPLAFLVTGPITDKLIF
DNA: TGTGCTCTTGGGAACCCACTGGCCTTCCTTGTAACTGGGCCGATCACCGATAAACTCATCTTT